This passage covers 7 T cell receptor beta chains from one sample sequenced in a study of cytomegalovirus exposure and HLA in healthy donors. The assay was immunoSEQ multiplex PCR, and TCRdb's table has in-frame clones only and misses some. This table has 65,000 or so clones, 90% to 95% appearing once. Sequencing was done on a sample of PBMCs. The receptor source for this set is a woman younger than 30 in good health and CMV-seronegative.

This clone has a handful of counts. J is TRBJ2-2 and V is TRBV28; D might be TRBD1 (5 bases). The V gene lost 6 bases and the J gene lost 5 bases, with 7 bases spanning the gap. Germline CDR1 and CDR2: MDHEN and SYDVKM. This CDR3 is built from 12 residues. CDR3 sequence (DNA): TGTGCCAGCAGGGCAGGGACCGGGGAGCTGTTTTTT. This translates into CASRAGTGELFF.

This chain links TRBV6-1 with TRBJ1-1, with D maybe TRBD1 (5 bases). The CDR3 spans 13 residues. With 7 bases removed from V and 1 base from J, the gap between germline ends came to 10 bases. Germline values: CDR1 MNHNS, CDR2 SASEGT. The CDR3 loop is CASNQGQNTEAFF. The CDR3 DNA reads TGTGCCAGCAACCAAGGACAGAACACTGAAGCTTTCTTT.

This sequence joins TRBV11-3 and TRBJ2-7; TRBD2 matches 12 bases. V lost 5 bases and J lost 5; bases outside the gene matches: 7. The CDR3 covers 15 residues. CDR1 and CDR2 from the germline V gene are SGHNT and YENEEA. CDR3 residues: CASSLGTSGLDEQYF. The CDR3, as DNA: TGTGCCAGCAGCCTCGGGACTAGCGGGTTGGACGAGCAGTACTTC.

V usage is TRBV27 and J usage is TRBJ2-7, with D possibly TRBD1 on 5 matching bases. CDR3 length: 15 residues. The V end lost 5 bases, the J end lost 1 base, and 15 bases lay between the germline ends. Germline lookup yields CDR1 MNHEY and CDR2 SMNVEV (reference sequence). CDR3 in DNA: TGTGCCAGCAGTCTCCTAGGGGTACCTTCCTACGAGCAGTACTTC. Translating gives CASSLLGVPSYEQYF.

The chain uses TRBV9 and TRBJ2-1; D may be TRBD2 (6 bases). This CDR3 has 14 residues. Germline loops: CDR1 SGDLS, CDR2 YYNGEE. Trimming shortened V by 0 bases and J by 4 bases, and 8 bases separated the two germline ends. The CDR3 loop reads CASSVVGSYNEQFF. In DNA, the CDR3 is TGTGCCAGCAGCGTAGTCGGGAGTTACAATGAGCAGTTCTTC.

The genes are TRBV6-1 and TRBJ1-1; possible D gene TRBD1, 5 bases. Germline CDR1 and CDR2: MNHNS and SASEGT. V was clipped by 2 bases and J by 4 bases, with 5 bases between them. CDR3 length: 12 amino acids. CDR3 sequence (DNA): TGTGCCAGCAGTGAACAGGGCACTGAAGCTTTCTTT. It is translated as CASSEQGTEAFF.

V and J are TRBV28 and TRBJ1-1; 8 bases are a match to TRBD1. Germline values: CDR1 MDHEN, CDR2 SYDVKM. The length of the CDR3 is 13 residues. J gave up 3 bases and V 5 bases, and 2 bases lay outside the gene matches. The CDR3 nucleotides are TGTGCCAGCAGTCAGACAGGGGACACTGAAGCTTTCTTT. This encodes CASSQTGDTEAFF.